What follows describes a single T cell receptor beta chain. This sample stems from a study of OX40 agonist ivuxolimab in advanced cancers. Study background: Three patients got partial responses; one had hepatocellular carcinoma and two had cutaneous melanoma.

If patients had autoimmune disease history or systemic immunosuppression, they were excluded. Germline V gene lookup returns CDR1 SGHTA and CDR2 FQGNSA. Losses at the gene ends were 2 bases for V and 3 bases for J; bases not matched to a gene: 4. The CDR3 consists of 16 residues. Repertoires were generated with immunoSEQ multiplex PCR, while TCRdb's copy carries only in-frame clones and drops some. The profile shows tens of thousands of clones, roughly 89% of them singletons. This sequence originates from an adult with an advanced solid tumor such as melanoma, head and neck, liver or kidney cancer. Sequencing used CD4+ or CD8+ T cells sorted from blood, obtained in a trial of the OX40 agonist ivuxolimab. The rearrangement joins TRBV7-2 to TRBJ2-3, with 11 positions matching TRBD2. CDR3: CASSLRLAGLTDTQYF. CDR3 bases: TGTGCCAGCAGCTTAAGACTAGCGGGACTTACAGATACGCAGTATTTT.